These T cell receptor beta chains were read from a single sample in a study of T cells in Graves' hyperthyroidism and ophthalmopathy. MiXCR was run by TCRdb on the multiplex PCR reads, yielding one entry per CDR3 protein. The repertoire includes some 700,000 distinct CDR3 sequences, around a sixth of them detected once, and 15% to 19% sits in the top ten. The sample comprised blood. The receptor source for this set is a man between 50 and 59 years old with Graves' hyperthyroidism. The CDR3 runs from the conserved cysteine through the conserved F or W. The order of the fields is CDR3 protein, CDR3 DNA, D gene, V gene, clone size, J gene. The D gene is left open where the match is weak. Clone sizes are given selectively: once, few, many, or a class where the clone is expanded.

CDR3: CASSSAARNSYEQYF
DNA: TGTGCCAGCAGTTCAGCGGCCAGAAATTCCTACGAGCAGTACTTC
D: .
V: TRBV28
size: many
J: TRBJ2-7

CDR3: CASRAGTYEQYF
DNA: TGTGCCAGCAGAGCGGGCACTTACGAGCAGTACTTC
D: .
V: TRBV27
size: many
J: TRBJ2-7

CDR3: CSAKAGTGGSGYTF
DNA: TGCAGTGCTAAGGCCGGGACAGGGGGCTCTGGCTACACCTTC
D: TRBD1
V: TRBV20-1
size: .
J: TRBJ1-2

CDR3: CASRGGAQGASYEQYF
DNA: TGTGCCAGCAGAGGGGGGGCGCAGGGGGCCTCCTACGAGCAGTACTTC
D: .
V: TRBV27
size: many
J: TRBJ2-7

CDR3: CASSERRDRAQETQYF
DNA: TGTGCCAGCAGTGAACGCCGGGACAGGGCGCAAGAGACCCAGTACTTC
D: TRBD1
V: TRBV25-1
size: many
J: TRBJ2-5

CDR3: CASSRTSGDGEQFF
DNA: TGTGCCAGCAGTCGGACTAGCGGGGATGGTGAGCAGTTCTTC
D: TRBD2
V: TRBV2
size: .
J: TRBJ2-1

CDR3: CASSRTRGREKETQYF
DNA: TGTGCCAGCTCCCGGACCCGGGGGCGCGAGAAAGAGACCCAGTACTTC
D: .
V: TRBV18
size: few
J: TRBJ2-5

CDR3: CSVEGTTREQYF
DNA: TGCAGCGTTGAGGGGACTACCAGGGAGCAGTACTTC
D: TRBD2
V: TRBV29-1
size: few
J: TRBJ2-7

CDR3: CASSFPGALSYEQYF
DNA: TGTGCCAGCAGTTTTCCAGGGGCATTATCCTACGAGCAGTACTTC
D: .
V: TRBV28
size: .
J: TRBJ2-7

CDR3: CASSQANYGYTF
DNA: TGTGCCAGTTCCCAGGCTAACTATGGCTACACCTTC
D: .
V: TRBV28
size: many
J: TRBJ1-2

CDR3: CASSLNQGYEQYF
DNA: TGTGCCAGCAGTCTTAACCAGGGTTACGAGCAGTACTTC
D: .
V: TRBV25-1
size: .
J: TRBJ2-7

CDR3: CASSFGQLNTEAFF
DNA: TGTGCCAGCAGTTTCGGACAGTTGAACACTGAAGCTTTCTTT
D: .
V: TRBV2
size: many
J: TRBJ1-1

CDR3: CASSSRTSVNEQFF
DNA: TGTGCCAGCAGTTCCCGGACTAGCGTCAATGAGCAGTTCTTC
D: TRBD2
V: TRBV28
size: many
J: TRBJ2-1

CDR3: CASSPGGSGRFTGELFF
DNA: TGTGCCAGCAGCCCCGGAGGTAGCGGGAGATTCACCGGGGAGCTGTTTTTT
D: TRBD2
V: TRBV7-8
size: few
J: TRBJ2-2

CDR3: CASSPLVFDSPLHF
DNA: TGTGCCAGCAGCCCCCTTGTGTTTGATTCACCCCTCCACTTT
D: .
V: TRBV28
size: .
J: TRBJ1-6

CDR3: CSARDLQVANVLTF
DNA: TGCAGTGCTAGAGATCTCCAGGTGGCCAACGTCCTGACTTTC
D: .
V: TRBV20-1
size: many
J: TRBJ2-6

CDR3: CASSVDRGHEQFF
DNA: TGTGCCAGCAGCGTAGATAGAGGCCATGAGCAGTTCTTC
D: .
V: TRBV9
size: few
J: TRBJ2-1

CDR3: CASSPRDRVTDTQYF
DNA: TGTGCCAGCAGTCCCCGGGACAGGGTCACAGATACGCAGTATTTT
D: TRBD1
V: TRBV2
size: many
J: TRBJ2-3

CDR3: CASSQAPHYRVFNYGYTF
DNA: TGCGCCAGCAGCCAAGCTCCGCATTACAGGGTTTTTAACTATGGCTACACCTTC
D: .
V: TRBV4-1
size: few
J: TRBJ1-2

CDR3: CASSFDSLYSYEQYF
DNA: TGTGCCAGCAGTTTTGACAGCCTTTACTCCTACGAGCAGTACTTC
D: .
V: TRBV12-3/TRBV12-4
size: many
J: TRBJ2-7

CDR3: CASSIPTYGSEQYF
DNA: TGTGCCAGTAGTATCCCCACTTATGGCTCCGAGCAGTACTTC
D: .
V: TRBV19
size: few
J: TRBJ2-7

CDR3: CASSQDSIRLGSYEQYF
DNA: TGTGCCAGCAGCCAAGACTCAATAAGGCTGGGATCCTACGAGCAGTACTTC
D: .
V: TRBV3-1
size: few
J: TRBJ2-7

CDR3: CASSYEGLAFESSYNEQFF
DNA: TGTGCCAGCAGTTACGAGGGACTAGCGTTTGAAAGCTCCTACAATGAGCAGTTCTTC
D: TRBD2
V: TRBV6-2/TRBV6-3
size: few
J: TRBJ2-1

CDR3: CASSITPLLQGWTGELFF
DNA: TGTGCCAGTAGTATTACCCCCTTATTACAGGGTTGGACCGGGGAGCTGTTTTTT
D: .
V: TRBV19
size: many
J: TRBJ2-2

CDR3: CASRADGNTGELFF
DNA: TGTGCCAGCAGAGCGGACGGGAACACCGGGGAGCTGTTTTTT
D: .
V: TRBV2
size: few
J: TRBJ2-2

CDR3: CASSINGRPQHF
DNA: TGTGCCAGTAGTATTAATGGACGGCCCCAGCATTTT
D: .
V: TRBV19
size: many
J: TRBJ1-5

CDR3: CATSTSTAGNNEQFF
DNA: TGTGCCACCAGCACAAGCACAGCGGGCAACAATGAGCAGTTCTTC
D: .
V: TRBV15
size: few
J: TRBJ2-1

CDR3: CASSGLGRGYEGYGYTF
DNA: TGTGCCAGCAGCGGCCTCGGCAGGGGTTATGAAGGCTATGGCTACACCTTC
D: .
V: TRBV7-8
size: .
J: TRBJ1-2

CDR3: CASSLYGGSPYEQYF
DNA: TGTGCCAGCAGTTTATATGGCGGCAGCCCCTACGAGCAGTACTTC
D: .
V: TRBV28
size: .
J: TRBJ2-7

CDR3: CASSLLAGVTGELFF
DNA: TGTGCCAGCAGCTTACTGGCAGGGGTCACCGGGGAGCTGTTTTTT
D: .
V: TRBV11-2
size: many
J: TRBJ2-2

CDR3: CASSSSGDNSPLHF
DNA: TGTGCCAGTAGTTCATCAGGGGATAATTCACCCCTCCACTTT
D: .
V: TRBV19
size: .
J: TRBJ1-6

CDR3: CASTGGTTGGSGYTF
DNA: TGTGCCAGCACCGGCGGCACGACAGGGGGGTCTGGCTACACCTTC
D: TRBD1
V: TRBV28
size: many
J: TRBJ1-2

CDR3: CASSVVPGNTEAFF
DNA: TGTGCCAGCAGCGTAGTACCGGGGAACACTGAAGCTTTCTTT
D: .
V: TRBV9
size: many
J: TRBJ1-1

CDR3: CASSHSGTGREKLFF
DNA: TGTGCCAGCAGCCATTCCGGGACAGGGAGAGAAAAACTGTTTTTT
D: TRBD1
V: TRBV16
size: many
J: TRBJ1-4

CDR3: CASSVEGGTEAFF
DNA: TGTGCCAGCAGCGTAGAGGGGGGCACTGAAGCTTTCTTT
D: .
V: TRBV9
size: many
J: TRBJ1-1

CDR3: CAWSVEGNQPQHF
DNA: TGTGCCTGGAGTGTTGAGGGCAATCAGCCCCAGCATTTT
D: .
V: TRBV30
size: many
J: TRBJ1-5

CDR3: CASRPPIAGSHEQYF
DNA: TGTGCCAGCAGACCCCCTATAGCGGGCTCCCACGAGCAGTACTTC
D: TRBD2
V: TRBV6-2/TRBV6-3
size: many
J: TRBJ2-7

CDR3: CSASFGSGRRYEQFF
DNA: TGCAGTGCTAGTTTTGGTAGCGGGAGAAGGTATGAGCAGTTCTTC
D: TRBD2
V: TRBV20-1
size: .
J: TRBJ2-1

CDR3: CASSHRRAGVGNEQFF
DNA: TGTGCCAGCAGCCACCGTAGGGCGGGAGTGGGCAATGAGCAGTTCTTC
D: TRBD2
V: TRBV7-3
size: few
J: TRBJ2-1

CDR3: CASSLVGQGENTEAFF
DNA: TGTGCCAGCAGCTTAGTGGGTCAAGGGGAGAACACTGAAGCTTTCTTT
D: .
V: TRBV7-9
size: few
J: TRBJ1-1

CDR3: CASSGPGLHNEQFF
DNA: TGTGCCAGCAGCGGCCCGGGACTACACAATGAGCAGTTCTTC
D: TRBD2
V: TRBV9
size: many
J: TRBJ2-1

CDR3: CASTETTSDYNEQFF
DNA: TGTGCCAGCACCGAGACCACTAGCGACTACAATGAGCAGTTCTTC
D: TRBD2
V: TRBV6-1
size: many
J: TRBJ2-1

CDR3: CSAPGEGQVYGYTF
DNA: TGCAGTGCCCCAGGGGAGGGGCAGGTCTATGGCTACACCTTC
D: .
V: TRBV20-1
size: few
J: TRBJ1-2

CDR3: CACFSPGQGRPGELFF
DNA: TGTGCCTGCTTTAGTCCGGGACAGGGGAGACCCGGGGAGCTGTTTTTT
D: TRBD1
V: TRBV30
size: few
J: TRBJ2-2

CDR3: CASSTDRGRGQPQHF
DNA: TGTGCCAGCAGTACGGACAGGGGGCGCGGTCAGCCCCAGCATTTT
D: TRBD1
V: TRBV28
size: few
J: TRBJ1-5